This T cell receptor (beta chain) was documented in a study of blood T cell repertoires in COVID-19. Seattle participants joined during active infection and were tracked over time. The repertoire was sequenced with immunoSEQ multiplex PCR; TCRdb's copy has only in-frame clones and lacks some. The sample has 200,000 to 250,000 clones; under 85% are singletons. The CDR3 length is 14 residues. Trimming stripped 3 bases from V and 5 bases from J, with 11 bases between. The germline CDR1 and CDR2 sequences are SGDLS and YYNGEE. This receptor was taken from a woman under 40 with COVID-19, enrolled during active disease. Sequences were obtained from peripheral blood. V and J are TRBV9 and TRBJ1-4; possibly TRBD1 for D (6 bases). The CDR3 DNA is TGTGCCAGCAGCGAACAGGGCTGGAATGAAAAACTGTTTTTT. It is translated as CASSEQGWNEKLFF.